Presented here are 11 T cell receptor beta chains from one specimen sequenced in a study of cytomegalovirus exposure and HLA in healthy donors. The PCR made use of 60 Vbeta and 13 Jbeta primers. Clones were sequenced by immunoSEQ multiplex PCR, and TCRdb holds only the in-frame ones, with some missing. Here the sample spans 80,000 to 100,000 clones, over 70% being singletons. Sequenced: PBMCs. Source of these receptors: a man in his fifties in good health and CMV-seropositive.

Turning to this clone: One end of the junction fails to match germline, which may point to a read error. The chain joins TRBV15 to TRBJ1-5; no reliable D call. This CDR3 comprises 15 residues. The germline V gene encodes CDR1 LNHNV and CDR2 YYDKDF (reference sequence). CDR3 amino acids: CATSRAFYSNQPQNF. The CDR3 DNA follows: TGTGCCACCAGCAGAGCCTTCTATAGCAATCAGCCCCAGAATTTT.

This chain links TRBV10-3 with TRBJ1-6; 9 bases are a match to TRBD1. The CDR3 runs to 15 residues. Germline trimming cut 11 bases from V and 11 bases from J; bases unmatched to any gene: 16. The germline gives CDR1 ENHRY, CDR2 SYGVKD. The CDR3 region is CASGGTGTGKPPLHF. The CDR3 region has the DNA TGTGCCTCAGGAGGGACCGGGACAGGGAAACCACCCCTCCACTTT.

V gene TRBV9 combines with J gene TRBJ1-6; D ambiguous. The CDR3 is 15 residues long. Germline CDR1 is SGDLS and CDR2 is YYNGEE. Trimming removed 0 bases from V and 8 bases from J, with 12 bases in between. The CDR3 sequence is CASSVGLEVHSPLHF. The CDR3 coding sequence is TGTGCCAGCAGCGTAGGTTTGGAGGTGCATTCACCCCTCCACTTT.

V usage is TRBV28 and J usage is TRBJ1-2, with no clear D. The CDR3 has 13 residues. The germline CDR1 and CDR2 sequences are MDHEN and SYDVKM. V was cut by 3 bases and J by 4 bases, with 9 bases left in between. The CDR3 sequence: CASSFSQSYGYTF. In DNA, the CDR3 is TGTGCCAGCAGTTTCTCACAGAGCTATGGCTACACCTTC.

The rearrangement links TRBV5-1 to TRBJ1-5; possible D gene TRBD1, 5 bases. This CDR3 contains 14 residues. The V gene lost 3 bases and the J gene lost 2 bases, with 9 bases spanning the gap. Germline CDR1 SGHRS, CDR2 YFSETQ. CDR3 region: CASSSGGGNQPQHF. The CDR3 nucleotides read TGCGCCAGCAGCTCGGGGGGGGGCAATCAGCCCCAGCATTTT.

The rearrangement uses TRBV18 and TRBJ1-1, with D unclear. Germline CDR1 and CDR2: KGHSH and LQKENI. V lost 1 base, J lost 11 bases, and 14 bases lay in between. The CDR3 is 13 amino acids. The CDR3 spells CASSPQASWEAFF. The CDR3 DNA follows: TGTGCCAGCTCACCACAGGCATCTTGGGAGGCTTTCTTT.

This rearrangement joins TRBV29-1 to TRBJ2-1; 8 bases are shared with TRBD1. The CDR3 has 14 residues. Germline assignment: CDR1 SQVTM and CDR2 ANQGSEA. V dropped 3 bases and J dropped 7; count of bases not matched to a gene: 8. The CDR3 DNA sequence: TGCAGCGTTGAGAGGCAGGGGGCGAGGAATGAGCAGTTCTTC. Its translation is CSVERQGARNEQFF.

The chain carries TRBV19 and TRBJ1-5; maybe TRBD1 (5 bases). This CDR3 is built from 14 residues. Between the trimmed V and J ends, which lost 3 bases and 6 bases, there was a span of 12 bases. Germline V gene data show CDR1 as LNHDA and CDR2 as SQIVND (reference sequence). CDR3 amino acids: CASSMGQGSQPQHF. CDR3 coding DNA: TGTGCCAGTAGTATGGGGCAGGGAAGTCAGCCCCAGCATTTT.

V and J are TRBV4-2 and TRBJ2-1, with 9 bases matching TRBD2. The junction had 9 bases not matched to a gene; V was cut back by 6 bases and J by 6 bases. Looked up from germline, CDR1 is LGHNA and CDR2 is YNFKEQ. The CDR3 spans 15 residues. CDR3 region: CASRATSGFFNEQFF. The CDR3 nucleotides read TGTGCCAGCAGAGCGACTAGCGGATTTTTCAATGAGCAGTTCTTC.

Notes on this clone: At one of its ends the junction is not consistent with the germline gene, which may arise from a read error. The V and J genes are TRBV5-1 and TRBJ1-2; a weak D match, TRBD1 (6 bases). CDR1 is SGHRS and CDR2 is YFSETQ in the germline V gene. CDR3 length: 13 residues. CDR3 loop: CASSLGGAYGYPF. CDR3 nucleotides: TGCGCCAGCAGCCTCGGGGGGGCCTATGGCTACCCCTTC.

This chain uses TRBV5-4 with TRBJ1-1, with 9 bases identical to TRBD1. Trimming removed 3 bases from V and 5 bases from J; junction bases left unmatched: 5. Looked up from germline, CDR1 is SGHNT and CDR2 is YYREEE (reference sequence). The CDR3 length is 14 residues. The DNA of the CDR3 is TGTGCCAGCAGCTGGGGACAGGGAGGAACTGAAGCTTTCTTT. Translation gives CASSWGQGGTEAFF.